The rows below give T cell receptor beta chains drawn from one sample of a study of a mutant IDH1 vaccine in newly diagnosed glioma. Profiling relied on immunoSEQ multiplex PCR, and the TCRdb table lists in-frame clones only, not all of them. The profile shows roughly 48,000 clones, approximately 80% of them singletons. Their specific antigens are unknown. Sequenced here: PBMCs, sampled from a glioma patient whose treatment included an IDH1 peptide vaccine. The receptors come from a middle-aged man with glioma. CDR3s include the opening cysteine and the closing phenylalanine or tryptophan. Fields, in order: CDR3 protein, CDR3 DNA, J gene, V gene, D gene, clone size. D genes are given only for firm matches. Clone size appears in some rows only: once, few, many, or a class for an expanded clone.

CDR3 protein: CASSNIANTGELFF
CDR3 DNA: TGTGCCAGCAGTAATATCGCGAACACCGGGGAGCTGTTTTTT
J gene: TRBJ2-2
V gene: TRBV6-4
D gene: .
clone size: .

CDR3 protein: CASSIITEGLRANYGYTF
CDR3 DNA: TGTGCCAGTAGTATAATAACTGAGGGGTTGCGGGCTAACTATGGCTACACCTTC
J gene: TRBJ1-2
V gene: TRBV19
D gene: .
clone size: few

CDR3 protein: CASSTQGGDYEQYF
CDR3 DNA: TGTGCCAGCTCCACTCAGGGGGGGGACTACGAGCAGTACTTC
J gene: TRBJ2-7
V gene: TRBV18
D gene: .
clone size: .

CDR3 protein: CASRAGAENEKLFF
CDR3 DNA: TGTGCCAGCAGGGCAGGGGCTGAAAATGAAAAACTGTTTTTT
J gene: TRBJ1-4
V gene: TRBV28
D gene: .
clone size: .

CDR3 protein: CSVEGEETQYF
CDR3 DNA: TGCAGCGTTGAAGGCGAGGAGACCCAGTACTTC
J gene: TRBJ2-5
V gene: TRBV29-1
D gene: .
clone size: .

CDR3 protein: CASSQGQGRYNEQFF
CDR3 DNA: TGTGCCAGCAGCCAGGGACAGGGGAGGTACAATGAGCAGTTCTTC
J gene: TRBJ2-1
V gene: TRBV7-7
D gene: TRBD1
clone size: .

CDR3 protein: CASSPNLSSYEQYF
CDR3 DNA: TGTGCCAGCAGTCCAAATTTGAGCTCCTACGAGCAGTACTTC
J gene: TRBJ2-7
V gene: TRBV6-1
D gene: .
clone size: .

CDR3 protein: CASSFDRDQNIQYF
CDR3 DNA: TGTGCCAGCAGTTTCGACAGGGACCAAAACATTCAGTACTTC
J gene: TRBJ2-4
V gene: TRBV27
D gene: TRBD1
clone size: .

CDR3 protein: CASSIQPHEQYF
CDR3 DNA: TGTGCCAGTAGTATCCAACCCCACGAGCAGTACTTC
J gene: TRBJ2-7
V gene: TRBV19
D gene: .
clone size: .

CDR3 protein: CATSRDRLAGVEQYF
CDR3 DNA: TGTGCCACCAGCAGAGATAGGCTAGCGGGAGTCGAGCAGTACTTC
J gene: TRBJ2-7
V gene: TRBV15
D gene: TRBD2
clone size: .

CDR3 protein: CASSESPGYTDTQYF
CDR3 DNA: TGCGCCAGCAGTGAGTCTCCGGGATACACAGATACGCAGTATTTT
J gene: TRBJ2-3
V gene: TRBV10-2
D gene: .
clone size: .

CDR3 protein: CASSPGLAVNVDTQYF
CDR3 DNA: TGTGCCAGCAGCCCCGGACTAGCGGTAAATGTAGATACGCAGTATTTT
J gene: TRBJ2-3
V gene: TRBV7-9
D gene: TRBD2
clone size: .

CDR3 protein: CASSLGGLLTDTQYF
CDR3 DNA: TGTGCCAGCAGCTTAGGCGGGCTACTCACAGATACGCAGTATTTT
J gene: TRBJ2-3
V gene: TRBV7-6
D gene: .
clone size: once

CDR3 protein: CASRTGQGASEQYF
CDR3 DNA: TGTGCCAGCCGAACGGGACAGGGGGCGAGTGAGCAGTACTTC
J gene: TRBJ2-7
V gene: TRBV18
D gene: TRBD1
clone size: .

CDR3 protein: CASRTGGGSGYTF
CDR3 DNA: TGTGCCAGCAGAACAGGGGGCGGCTCTGGCTACACCTTC
J gene: TRBJ1-2
V gene: TRBV6-1
D gene: TRBD1
clone size: .

CDR3 protein: CASSSRTGSIGDEQYF
CDR3 DNA: TGTGCCAGCAGTTCCCGGACAGGGAGTATCGGCGACGAGCAGTACTTC
J gene: TRBJ2-7
V gene: TRBV6-5
D gene: TRBD1
clone size: .

CDR3 protein: CASSISSGSSTDTQYF
CDR3 DNA: TGTGCCAGTAGTATCTCCAGCGGGTCTAGCACAGATACGCAGTATTTT
J gene: TRBJ2-3
V gene: TRBV19
D gene: .
clone size: .

CDR3 protein: CASSLAPTLNTEAFF
CDR3 DNA: TGTGCTAGTAGCCTGGCCCCGACACTGAACACTGAAGCTTTCTTT
J gene: TRBJ1-1
V gene: TRBV19
D gene: .
clone size: .

CDR3 protein: CASSELLTAANEQFF
CDR3 DNA: TGCGCCAGCAGTGAGTTGTTAACCGCGGCGAATGAGCAGTTCTTC
J gene: TRBJ2-1
V gene: TRBV10-1
D gene: .
clone size: once

CDR3 protein: CASSAGGEGDNEQFF
CDR3 DNA: TGTGCCAGCAGCGCAGGGGGAGAGGGGGACAATGAGCAGTTCTTC
J gene: TRBJ2-1
V gene: TRBV11-1
D gene: TRBD1
clone size: once

CDR3 protein: CASSLNRVVQTEAFF
CDR3 DNA: TGCGCCAGCAGCCTAAACAGGGTTGTTCAAACTGAAGCTTTCTTT
J gene: TRBJ1-1
V gene: TRBV4-1
D gene: .
clone size: .

CDR3 protein: CASSGQLNTEAFF
CDR3 DNA: TGTGCCAGCAGCGGACAGTTGAACACTGAAGCTTTCTTT
J gene: TRBJ1-1
V gene: TRBV7-2
D gene: .
clone size: .

CDR3 protein: CASSLKPHEQYF
CDR3 DNA: TGTGCCAGCAGTTTAAAACCCCACGAGCAGTACTTC
J gene: TRBJ2-7
V gene: TRBV28
D gene: .
clone size: .

CDR3 protein: CASSESRGQGYTF
CDR3 DNA: TGCGCCAGCAGTGAGTCGAGGGGGCAAGGCTACACCTTC
J gene: TRBJ1-2
V gene: TRBV10-1
D gene: TRBD1
clone size: .

CDR3 protein: CASSPQRSGANVLTF
CDR3 DNA: TGTGCCAGTAGTCCACAGCGCTCTGGGGCCAACGTCCTGACTTTC
J gene: TRBJ2-6
V gene: TRBV19
D gene: .
clone size: .

CDR3 protein: CASSQGEYQETQYF
CDR3 DNA: TGTGCCAGCAGCCAAGGGGAATACCAAGAGACCCAGTACTTC
J gene: TRBJ2-5
V gene: TRBV5-5
D gene: .
clone size: .

CDR3 protein: CASGAGDYSGNTIYF
CDR3 DNA: TGTGCCAGCGGGGCAGGGGACTACTCTGGAAACACCATATATTTT
J gene: TRBJ1-3
V gene: TRBV2
D gene: .
clone size: .

CDR3 protein: CASSKRQGGQPQHF
CDR3 DNA: TGTGCCAGCAGCAAGAGACAGGGCGGGCAGCCCCAGCATTTT
J gene: TRBJ1-5
V gene: TRBV21-1
D gene: .
clone size: .

CDR3 protein: CASSFGSPPREQYF
CDR3 DNA: TGTGCCAGCAGCTTCGGCTCACCTCCGCGGGAGCAGTACTTC
J gene: TRBJ2-7
V gene: TRBV7-2
D gene: .
clone size: .

CDR3 protein: CASSQVGLGGIGSGANVLTF
CDR3 DNA: TGCGCCAGCAGCCAAGTGGGACTAGGAGGTATTGGGTCTGGGGCCAACGTCCTGACTTTC
J gene: TRBJ2-6
V gene: TRBV4-1
D gene: TRBD2
clone size: .

CDR3 protein: CASSEALPGSSYEQYF
CDR3 DNA: TGTGCCAGCAGTGAAGCGCTCCCTGGTAGCTCCTACGAGCAGTACTTC
J gene: TRBJ2-7
V gene: TRBV6-1
D gene: .
clone size: .

CDR3 protein: CASSLPAGTGGEQYF
CDR3 DNA: TGTGCCAGCAGCTTACCGGCAGGGACAGGAGGCGAGCAGTACTTC
J gene: TRBJ2-7
V gene: TRBV7-9
D gene: TRBD1
clone size: .

CDR3 protein: CSANGGPEAFF
CDR3 DNA: TGCAGCGCGAATGGGGGGCCTGAAGCTTTCTTT
J gene: TRBJ1-1
V gene: TRBV29-1
D gene: .
clone size: .

CDR3 protein: CASTSSGKGDEQFF
CDR3 DNA: TGTGCCAGTACCTCTAGCGGGAAAGGGGATGAGCAGTTCTTC
J gene: TRBJ2-1
V gene: TRBV19
D gene: TRBD2
clone size: .

CDR3 protein: CASSLEGPGYTF
CDR3 DNA: TGCGCCAGCAGCTTAGAGGGTCCGGGCTACACCTTC
J gene: TRBJ1-2
V gene: TRBV5-1
D gene: .
clone size: few

CDR3 protein: CASSLRLARGQQPQHF
CDR3 DNA: TGTGCCAGCAGCTTGCGGCTGGCCAGGGGACAACAGCCCCAGCATTTT
J gene: TRBJ1-5
V gene: TRBV7-8
D gene: .
clone size: .

CDR3 protein: CASSPYTGELFF
CDR3 DNA: TGTGCCAGCAGCCCGTACACCGGGGAGCTGTTTTTT
J gene: TRBJ2-2
V gene: TRBV7-2
D gene: .
clone size: .

CDR3 protein: CASTTISGGAQGYTF
CDR3 DNA: TGTGCCAGCACCACCATCAGCGGGGGGGCGCAGGGCTACACCTTC
J gene: TRBJ1-2
V gene: TRBV27
D gene: .
clone size: .

CDR3 protein: CAWNDGNSPLHF
CDR3 DNA: TGTGCCTGGAATGACGGAAATTCACCCCTCCACTTT
J gene: TRBJ1-6
V gene: TRBV30
D gene: .
clone size: .

CDR3 protein: CASSVGAAHYGYTF
CDR3 DNA: TGTGCCAGCAGCGTCGGGGCGGCCCACTATGGCTACACCTTC
J gene: TRBJ1-2
V gene: TRBV5-6
D gene: .
clone size: .

CDR3 protein: CASSELSSGNTIYF
CDR3 DNA: TGTGCCAGCAGTGAACTCAGCTCTGGAAACACCATATATTTT
J gene: TRBJ1-3
V gene: TRBV6-1
D gene: .
clone size: .

CDR3 protein: CASSFSTGGSGELFF
CDR3 DNA: TGTGCCAGCAGTTTTTCGACAGGGGGGTCCGGGGAGCTGTTTTTT
J gene: TRBJ2-2
V gene: TRBV27
D gene: TRBD1
clone size: .

CDR3 protein: CASSEALRRGEKLFF
CDR3 DNA: TGTGCCAGCAGTGAAGCGCTTCGGCGGGGTGAAAAACTGTTTTTT
J gene: TRBJ1-4
V gene: TRBV6-1
D gene: .
clone size: .

CDR3 protein: CASSSHGTSGRGQFF
CDR3 DNA: TGTGCCAGCAGCTCCCACGGGACTAGCGGGAGAGGGCAGTTCTTC
J gene: TRBJ2-1
V gene: TRBV11-2
D gene: TRBD2
clone size: .

CDR3 protein: CASSLSRNTIYF
CDR3 DNA: TGTGCCAGCAGCTTATCCCGAAACACCATATATTTT
J gene: TRBJ1-3
V gene: TRBV11-2
D gene: .
clone size: .

CDR3 protein: CSVPGLAGNEQFF
CDR3 DNA: TGCAGCGTTCCGGGACTAGCGGGCAATGAGCAGTTCTTC
J gene: TRBJ2-1
V gene: TRBV29-1
D gene: TRBD2
clone size: .

CDR3 protein: CASSHLGTGLQETQYF
CDR3 DNA: TGCGCCAGCAGCCACCTAGGGACAGGGCTGCAAGAGACCCAGTACTTC
J gene: TRBJ2-5
V gene: TRBV5-1
D gene: TRBD1
clone size: .

CDR3 protein: CASSLKGRQGWGGELFF
CDR3 DNA: TGTGCCAGCAGCTTGAAAGGCCGACAGGGATGGGGCGGGGAGCTGTTTTTT
J gene: TRBJ2-2
V gene: TRBV5-4
D gene: TRBD1
clone size: .

CDR3 protein: CASSRGLAGEVGEQYF
CDR3 DNA: TGTGCCAGCAGCCGAGGACTAGCGGGAGAAGTGGGCGAGCAGTACTTC
J gene: TRBJ2-7
V gene: TRBV11-2
D gene: TRBD2
clone size: few

CDR3 protein: CASSAATNTEAFF
CDR3 DNA: TGTGCCAGTAGTGCAGCTACGAACACTGAAGCTTTCTTT
J gene: TRBJ1-1
V gene: TRBV19
D gene: .
clone size: few

CDR3 protein: CASSLGQLDGYTF
CDR3 DNA: TGTGCCAGCAGCTTGGGGCAGCTTGACGGCTACACCTTC
J gene: TRBJ1-2
V gene: TRBV5-5
D gene: .
clone size: .

CDR3 protein: CASSYSQGGYGYTF
CDR3 DNA: TGTGCCAGCAGTTATTCCCAGGGTGGCTATGGCTACACCTTC
J gene: TRBJ1-2
V gene: TRBV6-1
D gene: .
clone size: .

CDR3 protein: CASSLVVGQTSGAFF
CDR3 DNA: TGTGCCAGCAGCTTAGTGGTCGGCCAGACCTCCGGCGCTTTCTTT
J gene: TRBJ1-1
V gene: TRBV7-9
D gene: .
clone size: .

CDR3 protein: CASSRYTEAFF
CDR3 DNA: TGTGCCAGCAGCAGGTACACTGAAGCTTTCTTT
J gene: TRBJ1-1
V gene: TRBV25-1
D gene: .
clone size: few

CDR3 protein: CASRGQGTDTQYF
CDR3 DNA: TGCGCCAGCAGAGGGCAGGGCACAGATACGCAGTATTTT
J gene: TRBJ2-3
V gene: TRBV5-1
D gene: .
clone size: many

CDR3 protein: CASSLSGGASNQPQHF
CDR3 DNA: TGTGCCAGCAGTCTTTCAGGGGGCGCGAGCAATCAGCCCCAGCATTTT
J gene: TRBJ1-5
V gene: TRBV11-2
D gene: TRBD1
clone size: .